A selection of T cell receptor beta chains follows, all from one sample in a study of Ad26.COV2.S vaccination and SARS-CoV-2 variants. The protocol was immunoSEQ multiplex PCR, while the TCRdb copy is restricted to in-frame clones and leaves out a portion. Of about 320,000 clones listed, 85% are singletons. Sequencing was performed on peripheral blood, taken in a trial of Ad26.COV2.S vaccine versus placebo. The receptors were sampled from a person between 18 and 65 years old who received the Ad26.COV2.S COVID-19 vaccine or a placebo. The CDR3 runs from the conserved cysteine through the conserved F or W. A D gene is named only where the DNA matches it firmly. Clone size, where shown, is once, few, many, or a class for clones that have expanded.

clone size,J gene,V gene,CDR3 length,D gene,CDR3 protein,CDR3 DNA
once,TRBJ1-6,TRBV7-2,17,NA,CASSLWGQGRRDSPLHF,TGTGCCAGCAGCCTTTGGGGGCAGGGAAGGAGAGATTCACCCCTCCACTTT
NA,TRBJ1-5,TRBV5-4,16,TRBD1,CASSPKRQGSNQPQHF,TGTGCCAGCAGCCCCAAAAGACAGGGAAGCAATCAGCCCCAGCATTTT
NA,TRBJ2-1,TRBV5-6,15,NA,CASSAGPSSYNEQFF,TGTGCCAGCAGCGCCGGGCCAAGCTCCTACAATGAGCAGTTCTTC
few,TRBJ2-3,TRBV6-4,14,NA,CASSDPHRGDTQYF,TGTGCCAGCAGTGACCCCCATAGGGGAGATACGCAGTATTTT
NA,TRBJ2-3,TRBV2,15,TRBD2,CASRRLAGALDTQYF,TGTGCCAGCAGGAGACTAGCGGGGGCCCTAGATACGCAGTATTTT
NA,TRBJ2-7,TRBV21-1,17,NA,CASSKVSDVTTLYEQYF,TGTGCCAGCAGCAAAGTGAGTGACGTAACAACCCTCTACGAGCAGTACTTC
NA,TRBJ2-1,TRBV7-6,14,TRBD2,CASSSAGRNNEQFF,TGTGCCAGCAGCTCTGCCGGGAGGAACAATGAGCAGTTCTTC
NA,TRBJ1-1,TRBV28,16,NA,CASSSAGGIGDTEAFF,TGTGCCAGCAGTTCCGCGGGGGGTATCGGCGACACTGAAGCTTTCTTT
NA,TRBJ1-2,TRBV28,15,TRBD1,CASSLPQGRGNGYTF,TGTGCCAGCAGTCTACCACAGGGGAGAGGCAATGGCTACACCTTC
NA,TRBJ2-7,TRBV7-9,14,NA,CASTDKPEGAEQYF,TGTGCCAGCACCGATAAACCGGAGGGAGCCGAGCAGTACTTC
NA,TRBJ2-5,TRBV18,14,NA,CASSPSTDQETQYF,TGTGCCAGCTCACCGTCGACGGATCAAGAGACCCAGTACTTC
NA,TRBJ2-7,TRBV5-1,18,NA,CASSLPRPDTRVSYEQYF,TGCGCCAGCAGCCTCCCCCGCCCGGACACCCGCGTCTCCTACGAGCAGTACTTC
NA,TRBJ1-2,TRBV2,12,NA,CASSDVNYGYTF,TGTGCCAGCAGTGACGTGAACTATGGCTACACCTTC
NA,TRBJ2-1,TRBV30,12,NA,CAWRNNGNEQFF,TGTGCCTGGAGGAACAACGGCAATGAGCAGTTCTTC
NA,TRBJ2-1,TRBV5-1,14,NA,CASSPDYSYNEQFF,TGCGCCAGCAGCCCCGATTACTCCTACAATGAGCAGTTCTTC
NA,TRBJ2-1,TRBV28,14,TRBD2,CASRSGGAVNEQFF,TGTGCCAGCAGGAGCGGGGGGGCCGTAAATGAGCAGTTCTTC
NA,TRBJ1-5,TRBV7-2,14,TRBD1,CASSPQADRGPQHF,TGTGCCAGCAGCCCCCAAGCCGACAGGGGGCCCCAGCATTTT
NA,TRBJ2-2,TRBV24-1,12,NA,CATRGNTGELFF,TGTGCCACCAGGGGGAACACCGGGGAGCTGTTTTTT
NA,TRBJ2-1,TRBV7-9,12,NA,CASSQGFNEQFF,TGTGCCAGCAGCCAGGGGTTTAATGAGCAGTTCTTC
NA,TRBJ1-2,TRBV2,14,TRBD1,CASSEQQGAYGYTF,TGTGCCAGCAGTGAACAACAGGGGGCGTATGGCTACACCTTC
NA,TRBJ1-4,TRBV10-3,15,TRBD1,CAISTGGTDNEKLFF,TGTGCCATCTCTACGGGAGGGACAGATAATGAAAAACTGTTTTTT
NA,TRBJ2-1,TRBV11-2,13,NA,CASSRELYNEQFF,TGTGCCAGCAGCCGGGAGCTGTACAATGAGCAGTTCTTC
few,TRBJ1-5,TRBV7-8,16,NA,CASSLDGGREDQPQHF,TGTGCCAGCAGCTTAGATGGAGGCCGGGAAGATCAGCCCCAGCATTTT
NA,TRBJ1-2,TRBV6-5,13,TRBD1,CASRQGAKDGYTF,TGTGCCAGCAGGCAGGGGGCGAAGGATGGCTACACCTTC
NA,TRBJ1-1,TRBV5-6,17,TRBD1,CASSPDRGRLRNTEAFF,TGTGCCAGCAGCCCGGACAGGGGGCGGCTCCGGAACACTGAAGCTTTCTTT
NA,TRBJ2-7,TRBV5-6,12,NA,CASSGGRDEQYF,TGTGCCAGCAGCGGGGGGCGCGACGAGCAGTACTTC
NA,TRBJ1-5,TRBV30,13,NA,CAWSPFSNQPQHF,TGTGCCTGGAGCCCCTTTAGCAATCAGCCCCAGCATTTT
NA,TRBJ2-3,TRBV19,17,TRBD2,CASSPMTSGGGTDTQYF,TGTGCCAGTAGTCCCATGACTAGCGGGGGGGGCACAGATACGCAGTATTTT
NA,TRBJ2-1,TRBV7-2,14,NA,CASSLAIGGHEQFF,TGTGCCAGCAGCTTAGCGATCGGGGGCCATGAGCAGTTCTTC
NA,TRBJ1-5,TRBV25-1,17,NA,CASSEIGEGWGNQPQHF,TGTGCCAGCAGTGAGATCGGGGAGGGATGGGGTAATCAGCCCCAGCATTTT
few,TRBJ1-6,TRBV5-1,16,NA,CASSTHTGSYNSPLHF,TGCGCCAGCAGCACCCACACAGGGTCCTATAATTCACCCCTCCACTTT
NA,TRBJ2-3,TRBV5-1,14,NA,CASSLAKDTDTQYF,TGCGCCAGCAGCTTGGCCAAGGACACAGATACGCAGTATTTT
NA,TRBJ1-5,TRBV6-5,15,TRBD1,CASIAGDRYNQPQHF,TGTGCCAGCATCGCCGGGGACAGATACAATCAGCCCCAGCATTTT
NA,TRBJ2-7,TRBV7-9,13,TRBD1,CASSQDRVYEQYF,TGTGCCAGCAGCCAGGACAGGGTCTACGAGCAGTACTTC
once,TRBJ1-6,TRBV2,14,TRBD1,CASISQGWNSPLHF,TGTGCCAGCATATCACAGGGGTGGAATTCACCCCTCCACTTT